Each of the 30 T cell receptor beta chains below was sequenced from the same sample in a study of shared T cell receptors in the human thymus. The table came from immunoSEQ multiplex PCR; TCRdb's copy has only in-frame clones and leaves some out. The sample consists of approximately 660,000 clones, approximately 88% of them appearing once. These sequences were also reported in another study, on human thymus T cells.

Material: thymocytes. Source of these receptors: a boy in the first two years of life with a congenital heart defect.

J is TRBJ1-6 and V is TRBV10-3; D remains ambiguous. The CDR3 runs to 14 residues. Looked up from germline, CDR1 is ENHRY and CDR2 is SYGVKD. V dropped 7 bases and J dropped 4 bases, with 11 bases sitting between them. The CDR3 loop is CAIKSTEYNSPLHF. In DNA form, the CDR3 reads TGTGCCATCAAAAGCACAGAATATAATTCACCCCTCCACTTT.

This rearrangement joins TRBV9 to TRBJ1-5; 10 bases agree with TRBD1. J lost 9 bases, V lost 3 bases, and 6 bases had no gene match. This CDR3 has 14 residues. Per germline, CDR1 SGDLS and CDR2 YYNGEE. CDR3 sequence (DNA): TGTGCCAGCAGCGGGAGGGACAGGGGAGGGCCCCAGCATTTT. It encodes CASSGRDRGGPQHF.

The J gene is TRBJ2-7, the V gene TRBV27; 8 bases are a match to TRBD2. Germline V gene sequence: CDR1 MNHEY, CDR2 SMNVEV (reference sequence). Trimming took 5 bases from V and 3 from J; bases not matched to a gene: 15. The CDR3 length is 17 residues. The CDR3: CASSTQPATSGIYEQYF. The CDR3 DNA reads TGTGCCAGCAGTACTCAACCGGCCACTAGCGGAATCTACGAGCAGTACTTC.

J is TRBJ2-2 and V is TRBV28; a weak D match, TRBD1 (5 bases). Trimming took off 6 bases at V and 1 base at J, with 9 bases between the two ends. This CDR3 is 14 amino acids long. Germline assignment: CDR1 MDHEN and CDR2 SYDVKM. The CDR3 DNA follows: TGTGCCAGCAGACCAACAGGGAACACCGGGGAGCTGTTTTTT. Protein: CASRPTGNTGELFF.

The chain couples TRBV7-9 to TRBJ2-7; 11 nucleotides agree with TRBD2. V lost 5 bases and J lost 3; bases outside the gene matches: 15. The CDR3 sequence is 18 residues long. Looked up from germline, CDR1 is SEHNR and CDR2 is FQNEAQ (reference sequence). Here the CDR3 DNA reads TGTGCCAGCAGCCCGACCGGGACTAGCGGCCCAGAGGGCTACGAGCAGTACTTC. As protein: CASSPTGTSGPEGYEQYF.

This clone was picked up one time. The rearrangement uses TRBV15 and TRBJ2-7; 12 bases line up with TRBD2. Germline trimming cut 3 bases from V and 2 bases from J; bases unmatched to any gene: 8. The CDR3 is 17 amino acids. The germline CDR1 and CDR2 sequences are LNHNV and YYDKDF (reference sequence). The CDR3, as DNA: TGTGCCACCAGCAGCCCCACTAGCGGGAGGTCCCCCTACGAGCAGTACTTC. This sequence encodes CATSSPTSGRSPYEQYF. Complete variable domain (other parts from reference TRBV15 and TRBJ2-7): DAMVIQNPRYQVTQFGKPVTLSCSQTLNHNVMYWYQQKSSQAPKLLFHYYDKDFNNEADTPDNFQSRRPNTSFCFLDIRSPGLGDTAMYLCATSSPTSGRSPYEQYFGPGTRLTVT.

V usage is TRBV28 and J usage is TRBJ1-2; 7 positions agree with TRBD1. The CDR3 runs to 13 residues. Germline loops: CDR1 MDHEN, CDR2 SYDVKM. V was clipped by 6 bases and J by 6 bases; unmatched bases: 7. The CDR3 region has the DNA TGTGCCAGCAGAGGGGGCAGGGGGGATGGCTACACCTTC. Its translation: CASRGGRGDGYTF.

The chain has TRBV5-1 and TRBJ2-1; TRBD2 matches at 11 bases. CDR3 length: 15 residues. CDR1 is SGHRS and CDR2 is YFSETQ in the germline V gene. Germline trimming cut 3 bases from V and 2 bases from J; bases unmatched to any gene: 1. CDR3 bases: TGCGCCAGCAGCTCTAGCGGGAGGACCTACAATGAGCAGTTCTTC. Translating it yields CASSSSGRTYNEQFF.

J is TRBJ2-3 and V is TRBV11-3; tentatively, D is TRBD2 (7 bases). Germline V gives CDR1 SGHNT, CDR2 YENEEA. The CDR3 loop spans 14 amino acids. V lost 1 base and J 6 bases, leaving 11 bases between the germline ends. The CDR3 bases are TGTGCCAGCAGCTTAGCGGGGGGCTTGGATACGCAGTATTTT. Protein: CASSLAGGLDTQYF.

V and J are TRBV4-1 and TRBJ1-2; weak D call: TRBD1 (5 bases). This CDR3 contains 14 residues. The V gene lost 2 bases and the J gene lost 7 bases, with 14 bases spanning the gap. Germline V gene sequence: CDR1 MGHRA, CDR2 YSYEKL. CDR3 sequence (DNA): TGCGCCAGCAGCCAAAGTGGGCAGGGCGTTGGCTACACCTTC. It specifies CASSQSGQGVGYTF.

This rearrangement joins TRBV25-1 to TRBJ1-4; 10 bases agree with TRBD1. This CDR3 spans 18 amino acids. The V segment lost 5 bases and the J segment 1 base; nucleotides outside the gene matches: 10. CDR1 MGHDK and CDR2 SYGVNS come from the germline V gene. This chain's CDR3 is CASSPHPGQGKTNEKLFF. CDR3 nucleotides: TGTGCCAGCAGTCCTCATCCGGGACAGGGGAAAACTAATGAAAAACTGTTTTTT.

The chain has TRBV9 and TRBJ1-5; 8 bases are shared with TRBD1. Germline V gene sequence: CDR1 SGDLS, CDR2 YYNGEE. The CDR3 has 18 residues. V shed 4 bases and J 0 bases; nucleotides not matched to a gene: 12. CDR3 amino acids: CASSPGADRENSNQPQHF. The CDR3, as DNA: TGTGCCAGCAGCCCCGGGGCGGACAGGGAAAATAGCAATCAGCCCCAGCATTTT.

This clone has a handful of counts. The chain combines TRBV7-9 with TRBJ2-7; 8 bases align to TRBD2. Germline V CDR1 and CDR2: SEHNR, FQNEAQ (reference sequence). V dropped 8 bases and J dropped 3; count of bases not matched to a gene: 6. The CDR3 sequence is 13 residues long. The CDR3 sequence is CASSGTSLYEQYF. CDR3 coding DNA: TGTGCCAGCTCCGGGACTAGTCTCTACGAGCAGTACTTC. Full variable domain (outside the CDR3, taken from reference TRBV7-9 and TRBJ2-7): DTGVSQNPRHKITKRGQNVTFRCDPISEHNRLYWYRQTLGQGPEFLTYFQNEAQLEKSRLLSDRFSAERPKGSFSTLEIQRTEQGDSAMYLCASSGTSLYEQYFGPGTRLTVT.

In regard to this clone: Germline and junction disagree at one end, which may indicate a read error. The chain uses TRBV7-7 and TRBJ2-2, with 7 bases identical to TRBD2. The V gene's germline CDR1 is SSHAT and CDR2 FNYEAQ (reference sequence). CDR3 length: 17 amino acids. The CDR3 is CASSLGWSAGEAGELFF. As DNA, the CDR3 is TGTGCTAGCAGCTTAGGGTGGTCTGCGGGAGAGGCCGGGGAGCTGTTTTTT.

This rearrangement joins TRBV19 to TRBJ1-2, with a tentative D call TRBD1 (5 bases). CDR1 and CDR2 from the germline V gene are LNHDA and SQIVND (reference sequence). Trimming took off 5 bases at V and 4 bases at J, with 8 bases between the two ends. The CDR3 totals 12 residues. The CDR3 DNA reads as TGTGCCAGTAGTCTGACAGCCTATGGCTACACCTTC. Its protein product is CASSLTAYGYTF.

This clone appeared a single time. The rearrangement joins TRBV4-1 to TRBJ2-1; perhaps TRBD1 as D (6 bases). CDR1 MGHRA and CDR2 YSYEKL come from the germline V gene. This CDR3 spans 20 amino acids. V was clipped by 1 base and J by 0 bases, with 22 bases between them. The CDR3 loop reads CASSQGFWGLGKSSYNEQFF. Here the CDR3 DNA reads TGCGCCAGCAGCCAAGGATTCTGGGGGCTGGGGAAAAGCTCCTACAATGAGCAGTTCTTC.

This chain joins TRBV30 and TRBJ1-1, with TRBD1 as a possible D gene (5 bases). This CDR3 contains 15 residues. Looked up from germline, CDR1 is GTSNPN and CDR2 is SVGIG (reference sequence). V was cut by 1 base and J by 0 bases, with 12 bases left in between. The CDR3 spells CAWSATPRVNTEAFF. As DNA, the CDR3 is TGTGCCTGGAGTGCCACACCCAGGGTGAACACTGAAGCTTTCTTT.

This chain uses TRBV10-1 with TRBJ1-5; D gene unclear. The CDR3 spans 17 residues. CDR1 is WNHNN and CDR2 is SYGVQD in the germline V gene (reference sequence). Trimming pared 7 bases from V and 4 bases from J, leaving 23 bases between. CDR3 protein: CASTIRGGQGFNQPQHF. In nucleotides, the CDR3 is TGCGCCAGCACCATTCGTGGAGGGCAAGGGTTTAATCAGCCCCAGCATTTT.

The chain links TRBV27 to TRBJ2-3; 11 bases map to TRBD1. The length of the CDR3 is 16 residues. The junction had 11 bases not matched to a gene; V was cut back by 7 bases and J by 5 bases. CDR1 and CDR2 (germline): MNHEY, SMNVEV (reference sequence). The CDR3 sequence: CASTRTGGRPRDTQYF. The CDR3 nucleotides read TGTGCCAGCACCAGGACAGGGGGCAGACCCCGAGATACGCAGTATTTT.

V and J are TRBV6-1 and TRBJ2-1; 8 bases are shared with TRBD2. CDR1 and CDR2 (germline): MNHNS, SASEGT. V lost 4 bases to trimming and J lost 6 bases; unmatched junction nucleotides: 14. The CDR3 is 17 residues long. Here the CDR3 reads CASSVAGGIFWGNEQFF. The CDR3 nucleotides are TGTGCCAGCAGTGTTGCGGGAGGTATATTTTGGGGCAATGAGCAGTTCTTC.

The chain is built from TRBV12-5 and TRBJ2-3; 8 positions agree with TRBD2. Looked up from germline, CDR1 is LGHNT and CDR2 is FRNRAP. Trimming removed 5 bases from V and 3 bases from J; junction bases left unmatched: 7. The CDR3 contains 15 residues. CDR3 sequence: CASGTYSGTTDTQYF. As DNA, the CDR3 is TGTGCTAGTGGTACCTATAGCGGGACGACAGATACGCAGTATTTT. The whole variable domain, remainder taken from reference TRBV12-5 and TRBJ2-3, is DARVTQTPRHKVTEMGQEVTMRCQPILGHNTVFWYRQTMMQGLELLAYFRNRAPLDDSGMPKDRFSAEMPDATLATLKIQPSEPRDSAVYFCASGTYSGTTDTQYFGPGTRLTVL.

The genes are TRBV5-1 and TRBJ2-5, with 13 nucleotides matching TRBD2. The tail of the sequence fits TRBJ2-7 better, so the J call may be wrong. This CDR3 has 22 residues. Germline V CDR1 and CDR2: SGHRS, YFSETQ. CDR3: CASSLEGTSGKGGGRVRYEQYF. The DNA of the CDR3 is TGCGCCAGCAGCTTGGAGGGGACTAGCGGGAAAGGGGGGGGCAGAGTACGGTACGAGCAGTACTTC.

This clone was detected a few times. The chain carries TRBV18 and TRBJ2-3, with TRBD2 as a possible D gene (6 bases). The CDR3 consists of 13 residues. Germline lookup yields CDR1 KGHSH and CDR2 LQKENI. V was cut by 6 bases and J by 5 bases, with 12 bases left in between. The DNA for the CDR3 is TGTGCCAGCTCCGTTCGGGGAGGAGATACGCAGTATTTT. Translating gives CASSVRGGDTQYF.

This clone was found once. J is TRBJ1-1 and V is TRBV4-3; possible D gene TRBD1, 6 bases. Per the germline V gene, CDR1 is LGHNA and CDR2 is YSLEER. V was cut by 3 bases and J by 2 bases, with 13 bases left in between. The CDR3 sequence is 15 residues long. The CDR3 region has the DNA TGCGCCAGCAGCCAGTTGCGGGGGCGAAACACTGAAGCTTTCTTT. Protein sequence: CASSQLRGRNTEAFF.

The rearrangement uses TRBV25-1 and TRBJ2-1, with TRBD1 identical over 12 bases. Germline loops: CDR1 MGHDK, CDR2 SYGVNS. J gave up 5 bases and V 0 bases, and 5 bases lay outside the gene matches. There are 17 residues in the CDR3. CDR3 protein: CASSEYGTGGEDNEQFF. CDR3 bases: TGTGCCAGCAGTGAATACGGGACAGGGGGCGAGGACAATGAGCAGTTCTTC.

This clone was counted a single time. The rearrangement uses TRBV10-3 and TRBJ2-1; 12 bases map to TRBD2. Germline V gene data show CDR1 as ENHRY and CDR2 as SYGVKD. The CDR3 has 17 residues. Trimming took 4 bases from V and 9 from J; bases not matched to a gene: 13. DNA for the CDR3: TGTGCCATCAGTGGGGGACTAGCGGGTTCTATGAATGGTGAGCAGTTCTTC. Encoded protein: CAISGGLAGSMNGEQFF.

V gene TRBV6-5 combines with J gene TRBJ2-5; no reliable D call. The J call may be wrong; the DNA end is better matched by TRBJ2-7. The CDR3 runs to 14 residues. Per the germline V gene, CDR1 is MNHEY and CDR2 is SVGAGI. CDR3 coding DNA: TGTGCCAGCACCCACCTGCAGGTGCCTATCGAGCAGTACTTC. It translates to CASTHLQVPIEQYF.

The V gene is TRBV28, the J gene TRBJ2-1, with TRBD2 matching over 8 bases. Per the germline V gene, CDR1 is MDHEN and CDR2 is SYDVKM. The CDR3 has 15 residues. Germline trimming cut 6 bases from V and 5 bases from J; bases unmatched to any gene: 9. The CDR3 DNA reads TGTGCCAGCAGAGAGACTGAGCGGGAGCACAATGAGCAGTTCTTC. Its protein product is CASRETEREHNEQFF.

CDR3 nucleotides: TGTGCCAGCAGCCAATTGCCCAGGGATCTGTCCCTCTACAATGAGCAGTTCTTC. Translating gives CASSQLPRDLSLYNEQFF. The chain recombines TRBV14 with TRBJ2-1; a possible D gene is TRBD1 (5 bases). Germline CDR1 SGHDN, CDR2 FVKESK. The V end lost 2 bases, the J end lost 3 bases, and 20 bases lay between the germline ends. The CDR3 extends over 18 amino acids.

The rearrangement links TRBV29-1 to TRBJ2-7, with 7 bases identical to TRBD2. After removal of 3 bases from V and 3 bases from J, the junction contained 5 bases not matched to a gene. Germline CDR1 SQVTM, CDR2 ANQGSEA. The CDR3 consists of 13 residues. The chain's CDR3 is CSVEEAGRYEQYF. CDR3 in DNA: TGCAGCGTTGAGGAAGCGGGACGCTACGAGCAGTACTTC.